This T cell receptor (beta chain) was captured in a study of blood T cells in healthy people across ages. A second PCR, run for about 7 to 12 cycles, used a sample-barcoded 5' primer plus a J-beta primer mix. TCRdb independently ran MiXCR on the 5' RACE reads; one entry per CDR3 protein. The table has 720,000 or so distinct CDR3 sequences, approximately 40% seen once; the top ten hold approximately 29%. The germline CDR1 and CDR2 sequences are SNHLY and FYNNEI. There are 18 residues in the CDR3. The trim removed 5 bases at V and 5 bases at J, leaving 13 bases unmatched. The specimen was blood. This rearrangement joins TRBV2 to TRBJ2-1, with 12 bases that match TRBD2. The source is a man older than 75 in good health. The CDR3 DNA is TGTGCCAGCAGTTCGACTAGCGGGAGACCACTCCAAAACAATGAGCAGTTCTTC. Protein product: CASSSTSGRPLQNNEQFF.